This TCR beta chain was identified in a study of tumor-infiltrating lymphocytes in primary liver carcinoma (dated by TCRdb to between 2016 and 2019). Turning to the overall study: Between November 2015 and early 2016, several patients in China with histopathologically diagnosed primary liver carcinoma had surgical resection. Technical replicate repertoires showed high reproducibility, with mean shared-clone rates around 0.91 and correlation coefficients above 0.95. TCRbeta repertoire sequencing, expression microarrays and whole-exome sequencing were combined in the study across five regions of each liver tumor, with adjacent normal tissue and blood also included. A total of 35 specimens from 5 patients went through TCRbeta repertoire sequencing, namely 25 tumor regions, 5 adjacent noncancerous liver tissues and 5 peripheral blood samples. The five patients had tumors staged T1-T3 N0M0, with maximum diameters ranging from about 4.2 to 10 cm. The five patients, three men and two women aged 30 to 69 years, had hepatocellular carcinoma (four) or combined HCC and intrahepatic cholangiocarcinoma (one). Roughly 3.5 to 8 million productive TCRbeta reads were obtained per sample, and no significant difference in read depth was found between tissue types. Beyond this particular receptor, the publication reports: The top 250 clones made up a significantly larger repertoire fraction in tumors than in blood (p = 0.039). With just a handful of patients in the study, the authors point out that the findings should be validated in a larger study. Repertoire overlap was found to be higher between tumor regions (mean around 35%) than between tumor-adjacent (approximately 17%) or tumor-blood (14%) pairs, consistent with antigen-driven expansion. Since the samples were bulk and unsorted, there was no way to compare CD4+ and CD8+ T cell repertoires. Only the TCR beta chain was sequenced, so true repertoire diversity is likely underestimated because unpaired alpha chains were not captured.

To note about this clonotype: What antigen it recognizes has not been identified. The sample holds no much larger clone one base away, and base qualities are not on file.

A constant-region primer and ProtoScript II reverse transcriptase were used to reverse-transcribe TCRbeta-specific cDNA from roughly 480 ng total RNA. Construction of the TCRbeta libraries relied on three nested rounds of multiplex PCR, following a slightly modified ARM-PCR procedure. Each of the first two PCR rounds ran for approximately 10 cycles and used multiplex TRBV1-TRBV30 forward primers together with a Cbeta reverse primer. Sample barcodes and Illumina adapters were added in a final 25-cycle PCR using Deep VentR polymerase. Amplicons of 200-500 bp were gel-purified with a QIAquick gel extraction kit before sequencing. An Illumina HiSeq 2500 was used to sequence the TCRbeta amplicons with 250-bp paired-end reads. The paper's processing steps were these. Reads were quality-trimmed with Trimmomatic v0.33, and paired reads were merged with FLASH v1.2.11 to recover full CDR3 sequences. V, D and J germline segments were assigned to the rearranged TCRbeta sequences using MiGEC v1.2.1b. Clonotype statistics and Shannon-Wiener diversity indices were computed with VDJtools v1.0.0. To cut down on sampling bias, every analysis after diversity analysis relied on just the 250 most abundant clonotypes from each sample. The public reads were reprocessed in TCRdb via fastp at Q25 and MiXCR, keeping in-frame beta chains. One record per CDR3 amino acid sequence lists the most common genes and DNA. The V and J calls reflect TCRdb's pipeline rather than the authors' work. The sample table contains almost 200,000 distinct CDR3 sequences; only one count was recorded for roughly 61% of them. The leading ten clones occupy 7% to 8.5% of the sample.

Blood RNA was extracted from unsorted whole blood using TRIzol reagent, and germline DNA was obtained with the DNeasy Blood & Tissue kit. Patients had chronic HBV infection and were treatment-naive at sampling. About 3.6 milliliters of peripheral blood were collected into K2EDTA tubes before surgery. Relative to germline, V is 7 bases shorter and J is 0 bases shorter, with 12 bases between their ends. Inclusive of the bounding cysteine and phenylalanine, the CDR3 is 15 residues long. The retained sequence is limited to the CDR3, 45 bases, with the frame set at the first base. For CDR1 and CDR2, the germline V gene lists SNHLY and FYNNEI.

The chain is made from TRBV2 and TRBJ2-2, with the identity of the D gene unclear. The source of this sequence is a woman aged 60-75 years with primary liver carcinoma and hepatitis B virus infection. The sample comprised peripheral blood. The CDR3 here reads CASMRLGPNTGELFF. The nucleotides are TGTGCCAGCATGCGACTGGGCCCGAACACCGGGGAGCTGTTTTTT.